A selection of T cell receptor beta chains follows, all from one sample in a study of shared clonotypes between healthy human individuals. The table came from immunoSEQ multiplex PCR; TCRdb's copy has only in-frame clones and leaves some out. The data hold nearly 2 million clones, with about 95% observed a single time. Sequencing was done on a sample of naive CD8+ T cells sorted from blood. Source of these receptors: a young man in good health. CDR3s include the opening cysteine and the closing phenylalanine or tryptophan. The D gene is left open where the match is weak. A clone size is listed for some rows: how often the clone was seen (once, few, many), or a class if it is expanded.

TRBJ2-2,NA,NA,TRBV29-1,CSVERPTNTGELFF,TGCAGCGTTGAACGACCGACGAACACCGGGGAGCTGTTTTTT
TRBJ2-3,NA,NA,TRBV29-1,CSVEDFGRQGNTQYF,TGCAGCGTTGAAGATTTTGGGAGGCAGGGTAATACGCAGTATTTT
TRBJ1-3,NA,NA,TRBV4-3,CASSQDSGNTIYF,TGCGCCAGCAGCCAGGATTCCGGAAACACCATATATTTT
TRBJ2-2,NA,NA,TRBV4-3,CASSQDRREYGGELFF,TGCGCCAGCAGCCAAGATCGGAGGGAGTACGGCGGGGAGCTGTTTTTT
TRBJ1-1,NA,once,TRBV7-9,CASSLARDLFWNTEAFF,TGTGCCAGCAGCTTAGCTCGGGATTTATTCTGGAACACTGAAGCTTTCTTT
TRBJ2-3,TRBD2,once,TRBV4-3,CASSQDGIAGAGGTDTQYF,TGCGCCAGCAGCCAAGATGGGATAGCGGGAGCCGGAGGGACAGATACGCAGTATTTT
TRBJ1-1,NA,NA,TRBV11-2,CASSLAGPDTEAFF,TGTGCCAGCAGCTTAGCGGGGCCGGACACTGAAGCTTTCTTT
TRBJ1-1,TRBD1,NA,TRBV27,CASSSWTGEAFF,TGTGCCAGCAGTAGTTGGACAGGTGAAGCTTTCTTT
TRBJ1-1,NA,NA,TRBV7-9,CASSLVAESNTEAFF,TGTGCCAGCAGCTTAGTTGCAGAATCGAACACTGAAGCTTTCTTT
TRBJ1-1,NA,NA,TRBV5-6,CASSADEGWNTEAFF,TGTGCCAGCAGCGCGGACGAGGGTTGGAACACTGAAGCTTTCTTT
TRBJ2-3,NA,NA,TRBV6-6,CASRDLGLDTQYF,TGTGCCAGCAGGGACCTGGGGTTAGATACGCAGTATTTT
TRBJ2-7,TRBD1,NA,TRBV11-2,CASSLGPGGEQYF,TGTGCCAGCAGCTTAGGCCCAGGGGGCGAGCAGTACTTC
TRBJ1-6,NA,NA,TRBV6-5,CASSQWAYNSPLHF,TGTGCCAGCAGCCAGTGGGCCTATAATTCACCCCTCCACTTT
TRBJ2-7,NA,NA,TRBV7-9,CASRSTGYEQYF,TGTGCCAGCAGGTCTACAGGGTACGAGCAGTACTTC
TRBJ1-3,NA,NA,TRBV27,CASSYRGSGNTIYF,TGTGCCAGCAGTTACCGGGGGTCTGGAAACACCATATATTTT
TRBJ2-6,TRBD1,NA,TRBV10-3,CAISSGQGLPSGANVLTF,TGTGCCATCAGTTCGGGACAGGGGTTACCCTCTGGGGCCAACGTCCTGACTTTC
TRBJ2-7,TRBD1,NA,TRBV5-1,CASSLLDRDHEQYF,TGCGCCAGCAGCTTGCTGGACAGGGATCACGAGCAGTACTTC